This is a list of T cell receptor beta chains from one sample in a study of neurological immune-mediated disorders. TCRdb itself ran the 5' RACE reads through MiXCR, one entry per CDR3 protein. Of 60,000 to 80,000 distinct CDR3 sequences in the sample, around 5.2% were seen once. The sample consisted of PBMCs. The source of these receptors is a woman aged 50 to 65 with multiple sclerosis. CDR3s include the opening cysteine and the closing phenylalanine or tryptophan. D genes are given only for firm matches. The size field is filled for only some rows; it gives once, few, many or a size class.

v_gene	d_gene	j_gene	abundance	CDR3nt	CDR3aa
TRBV12-3/TRBV12-4	TRBD1	TRBJ1-5	many	TGTGCCAGCAGTACACAGGGAGGGGGCAATCAGCCCCAGAATTTT	CASSTQGGGNQPQNF
TRBV4-2	NA	TRBJ2-7	NA	TGTGCCAGCAGCCAAAAAGGGGAAATCTACGAGCAGTACTTC	CASSQKGEIYEQYF
TRBV4-2	TRBD1	TRBJ1-6	many	TGTGCCAGCAGCCAAGATCTGGGGACAGGGGACACGCCCCTCAACTTT	CASSQDLGTGDTPLNF
TRBV10-3	NA	TRBJ1-1	many	TGTGCCATCAGTGAGTCGGGGGGGTCGGCTGAAGCTTTCTTT	CAISESGGSAEAFF
TRBV29-1	NA	TRBJ1-2	many	TGCAGCGTTGAAGGCTACAGCCCCCACTTC	CSVEGYSPHF
TRBV5-1	TRBD1	TRBJ2-3	NA	TGCGCCAGCAGCTCAGGACAGGGGGCCCGCACAGATACGCAGTATTTT	CASSSGQGARTDTQYF
TRBV7-8	TRBD1	TRBJ2-3	many	TGTGCCAGCAGCTCGGACAGGGGGATCACAGATACGCAGTATTTT	CASSSDRGITDTQYF
TRBV5-5	NA	TRBJ2-3	many	TGTGCCAGCAGCCCGGACGGGGGCGTCACAGATACGCAGTATTTT	CASSPDGGVTDTQYF
TRBV12-3/TRBV12-4	NA	TRBJ2-2	many	TGTGCCAGCCGGGAAAGAGAGCTCACCGGGGAGCTGTTTTTT	CASRERELTGELFF
TRBV15	NA	TRBJ2-1	many	TGTGCCACCAGCAGGGACAACTACAATGAGCAGTTCTTC	CATSRDNYNEQFF
TRBV5-5	NA	TRBJ1-5	NA	TGTGCCAGCAGCCTGACCGGGACAAATTATCAGCCCCAGCATTTT	CASSLTGTNYQPQHF
TRBV5-1	TRBD1	TRBJ2-2	many	TGCGCCAGCAGAATTCCTCCGGGACAGGGCTACACCGGGGAGCTGTTTTTT	CASRIPPGQGYTGELFF
TRBV5-1	NA	TRBJ2-2	many	TGCGCCCTACGACTTAACACCGGGGAGCTGTTTTTT	CALRLNTGELFF
TRBV6-5	NA	TRBJ1-5	few	TGTGCCAGCAGTCCTACAGGAGTTTTGAGGCAGCCCCAGCATTTT	CASSPTGVLRQPQHF